The 3 T cell receptor beta chains below were found in one sample sequenced in a study of T cells in Graves' hyperthyroidism and ophthalmopathy. The CDR3 regions of TCR beta were amplified from RNA transcripts. A set of HTBI primers served as the primers for a first-round RT-PCR of the TCR CDR3. One entry per CDR3 protein results from TCRdb running MiXCR on the multiplex PCR reads. The sample holds around 350,000 distinct CDR3 sequences, about a fifth seen once. The material sequenced was blood. These receptors came from a woman between 18 and 29 years old with Graves' hyperthyroidism.

This clonotype was found many times. The genes are TRBV5-1 and TRBJ1-2; tentatively, D is TRBD1 (6 bases). Per germline, CDR1 SGHRS and CDR2 YFSETQ. The germline V and J ends were trimmed by 2 bases and 10 bases, with 15 bases remaining between them. The CDR3 is 13 amino acids. CDR3 amino acids: CASSLSGEEVYTF. DNA of the CDR3: TGCGCCAGCAGCTTATCAGGGGAAGAAGTCTACACCTTC.

The sample holds many counts of this clonotype. This sequence joins TRBV2 and TRBJ2-4, with D maybe TRBD2 (5 bases). The CDR3 length is 13 residues. The ends were cut back, 5 bases at V and 6 bases at J, with 11 bases in the middle. The V gene's germline CDR1 is SNHLY and CDR2 FYNNEI. CDR3 DNA: TGTGCCAGCAGTTGGACTGAGGGAAACATTCAGTACTTC. The encoded protein is CASSWTEGNIQYF.

Many counts were recorded for this clonotype. V gene TRBV6-1 combines with J gene TRBJ1-1, with TRBD1 matching over 7 bases. There are 16 residues in the CDR3. Looked up from germline, CDR1 is MNHNS and CDR2 is SASEGT. J lost 4 bases, V lost 6 bases, and 14 bases had no gene match. The CDR3 region has the DNA TGTGCCAGCAGGCCAGGAGACAGGGTAGGAGGCACTGAAGCTTTCTTT. It codes for CASRPGDRVGGTEAFF.